This T cell receptor beta chain was recovered during a study of T cells expressing NK-cell markers. With regard to this clonotype: What it binds is not known.

The CDR3 runs 17 residues. Germline V lookup: CDR1 SGHDN, CDR2 FVKESK. Synthesis of TCR beta cDNA relied on 5'RACE template switching carrying UMIs. Reanalyzing the 5' RACE reads, TCRdb keeps one entry per CDR3 protein, without DNA. The sample includes fewer than 550,000 distinct CDR3 sequences. Overall study findings and caveats: A handful of donors showed these clonotypes also leading the CD3+CD56-NKG2C+ fraction.

The sample was blood T cells: a sorted CD56 or NKG2C T cell subset, CD4+ or CD8+ T cells, or bulk PBMC T cells (not recorded which). The gene calls are TRBV14 and TRBJ1-1; TCRdb names TRBD1, which stays unverified in the absence of DNA. This TCR was recovered from a woman aged 50 to 65 in good health. CDR3 sequence: CASSQDYASGGVLGAFF.